The 24 T cell receptor beta chains below were found in one sample sequenced in a study of technical replicates of blood from a handful of donors. Assay: immunoSEQ multiplex PCR; the TCRdb copy retains only in-frame clones and omits some. The data show about 50,000 clones, about 96% seen once. The sample consisted of PBMCs. The receptors shown here come from a human donor in good health. Some clones in this sample may be carry-over from other donors' samples.

This chain joins TRBV30 and TRBJ2-5; a weak D match, TRBD2 (6 bases). V gave up 4 bases and J gave up 4 bases, with 13 bases separating them. This CDR3 contains 13 residues. CDR1 and CDR2 (germline): GTSNPN, SVGIG (reference sequence). This CDR3 reads CAWTVPGVETQYF. CDR3 nucleotides: TGTGCCTGGACCGTACCGGGAGTAGAGACCCAGTACTTC.

The V gene is TRBV6-5, the J gene TRBJ2-7; TRBD2 is a possible D gene (5 bases). Germline CDR1 and CDR2: MNHEY and SVGAGI. The CDR3 is 15 amino acids. The V gene lost 0 bases and the J gene lost 5 bases, with 14 bases spanning the gap. DNA of the CDR3: TGTGCCAGCAGTTACTCGAAATCGGGGTCGAACGAGCAGTACTTC. Translated, it gives CASSYSKSGSNEQYF.

This clone has a single count. The rearrangement joins TRBV11-2 to TRBJ2-7; possibly TRBD2 for D (6 bases). The CDR3 sequence is 13 residues long. Trimming cost V 5 bases and J 2 bases, with 10 bases left between them. Germline CDR1 and CDR2: SGHAT and FQNNGV. The CDR3 here is CASSPRGTYEQYF. DNA for the CDR3: TGTGCCAGCAGCCCACGGGGGACCTACGAGCAGTACTTC.

The V gene is TRBV5-5, the J gene TRBJ1-2; 11 bases are a match to TRBD1. Trimming at V came to 3 bases and at J to 0 bases, leaving 4 bases not matched to a gene. In germline, CDR1 is SGHKS, CDR2 YYEKEE (reference sequence). This CDR3 comprises 16 residues. The CDR3 region has the DNA TGTGCCAGCAGCTCTACGGACAGGGGGCCTAACTATGGCTACACCTTC. It codes for CASSSTDRGPNYGYTF.

As to this clone: The same CDR3 is also encoded by other DNA sequences in this sample. This chain connects TRBV29-1 to TRBJ2-5; 11 nucleotides line up with TRBD2. Germline lookup yields CDR1 SQVTM and CDR2 ANQGSEA. The V gene end was trimmed by 0 bases and the J gene end by 1 base; junction bases not matched to a gene: 4. This CDR3 spans 16 amino acids. The CDR3 here is CSVEDFLAGGQETQYF. CDR3 bases: TGCAGCGTTGAAGATTTTCTAGCGGGGGGCCAAGAGACCCAGTACTTC.

The V call is TRBV21-1, the J call TRBJ2-1; TRBD2 reflects the table's D call only, with no check against the DNA. TRBV21-1 is reported as a pseudogene. This CDR3 has 15 amino acids. The CDR3 DNA is TGTGCCAGCAGTCCCAAAGCGCATGGCTACAATGAGCAGTTCTTC. It codes for CASSPKAHGYNEQFF.

The V call is TRBV7-3, the J call TRBJ2-2, with a tentative D call TRBD2 (6 bases). There are 16 residues in the CDR3. Trimming cost V 1 base and J 1 base, with 10 bases left between them. Germline V CDR1 and CDR2: SGHTA, FQGTGA. Here the CDR3 DNA reads TGTGCCAGCAGCTTAATCCCGGGACTGAACACCGGGGAGCTGTTTTTT. Amino acid sequence: CASSLIPGLNTGELFF.

The rearrangement links TRBV6-6 to TRBJ1-5; D call uncertain. CDR1 and CDR2 (germline): MNHNY, SVGAGI (reference sequence). The CDR3 spans 11 residues. Trimming pared 4 bases from V and 7 bases from J, leaving 5 bases between. The CDR3 spells CASSSGQPQHF. CDR3 nucleotides: TGTGCCAGCAGTTCTGGCCAGCCCCAGCATTTT.

The sample holds one count of this clone. The V gene is TRBV7-9, the J gene TRBJ2-7, with D perhaps TRBD1 (5 bases). There are 13 residues in the CDR3. Looked up from germline, CDR1 is SEHNR and CDR2 is FQNEAQ (reference sequence). The V and J ends lost 5 bases and 2 bases respectively, with 10 bases between them. The CDR3 protein is CASSAQGTYEQYF. CDR3 in DNA: TGTGCCAGCAGCGCCCAGGGAACCTACGAGCAGTACTTC.

The chain has TRBV18 and TRBJ2-7; 7 nucleotides match TRBD1. The V and J ends lost 0 bases and 7 bases, in that order; junction bases with no gene match: 9. This CDR3 is built from 15 residues. The germline V gene has CDR1 KGHSH and CDR2 LQKENI. Here the CDR3 reads CASSPPAGGWNEQYF. The CDR3, as DNA: TGTGCCAGCTCACCACCGGCAGGGGGTTGGAATGAGCAGTACTTC.

The chain uses TRBV10-3 and TRBJ1-1, with D possibly matching TRBD1 (5 bases). From germline, CDR1 is ENHRY and CDR2 SYGVKD. The V and J ends lost 3 bases and 5 bases respectively, with 10 bases between them. The length of the CDR3 is 13 residues. The CDR3 region has the DNA TGTGCCATCAGTGACCCCGGGGGGACTGAAGCTTTCTTT. Its translation is CAISDPGGTEAFF.

The chain couples TRBV7-9 to TRBJ2-5; TRBD1 is a possible D gene (6 bases). V shed 2 bases and J shed 2 bases, with 9 bases lying between them. Germline V gene sequence: CDR1 SEHNR, CDR2 FQNEAQ (reference sequence). The length of the CDR3 is 14 residues. The CDR3 is CASSLSGQQETQYF. As DNA, the CDR3 is TGTGCCAGCAGCTTAAGTGGACAGCAAGAGACCCAGTACTTC.

This rearrangement joins TRBV19 to TRBJ1-5; D is perhaps TRBD1 (6 bases). Trimming shortened V by 4 bases and J by 10 bases, and 14 bases separated the two germline ends. Germline V lookup: CDR1 LNHDA, CDR2 SQIVND (reference sequence). This CDR3 is built from 13 residues. The DNA of the CDR3 is TGTGCCAGTAGTAACCACAGGGATTCCCCCCAGCATTTT. This sequence encodes CASSNHRDSPQHF.

The chain couples TRBV2 to TRBJ2-3, with D perhaps matching TRBD2 (7 bases). Germline values: CDR1 SNHLY, CDR2 FYNNEI. V dropped 4 bases and J dropped 5 bases, with 16 bases sitting between them. The CDR3 length is 15 residues. CDR3 coding DNA: TGTGCCAGCAGTGGGGGGGGGCCTAGGGGAGATACGCAGTATTTT. The encoded protein is CASSGGGPRGDTQYF.

V gene TRBV6-5 combines with J gene TRBJ1-5; D remains ambiguous. V was cut by 5 bases and J by 2 bases, with 10 bases left in between. The CDR3 is made up of 14 amino acids. Per the germline V gene, CDR1 is MNHEY and CDR2 is SVGAGI. The CDR3 DNA sequence: TGTGCCAGCAGTGTCTCGGGAGGCAATCAGCCCCAGCATTTT. Translated, it gives CASSVSGGNQPQHF.

The chain recombines TRBV5-6 with TRBJ1-3, with TRBD1 identical over 9 bases. V shed 3 bases and J 5 bases; nucleotides not matched to a gene: 6. CDR1 is SGHDT and CDR2 is YYEEEE in the germline V gene. This CDR3 region has 15 residues. Here the CDR3 DNA reads TGTGCCAGCAGCTCGGACAGGGGAAGACGAAACACCATATATTTT. Protein: CASSSDRGRRNTIYF.

This CDR3 reads CASSFHRFGEQYF. CDR3 DNA: TGTGCCAGCAGCTTCCATCGGTTCGGCGAGCAGTACTTC. The rearrangement links TRBV5-6 to TRBJ2-7; D remains ambiguous. CDR3 size: 13 residues. Germline CDR1 is SGHDT and CDR2 is YYEEEE. V was shortened by 2 bases and J by 6 bases, with 12 bases between the two germline ends.

V and J are TRBV11-3 and TRBJ2-7; 9 bases align to TRBD1. CDR3 size: 14 residues. The ends lost 5 bases at V and 7 bases at J; junction bases unmatched: 9. CDR1 is SGHNT and CDR2 is YENEEA in the germline V gene. Here the CDR3 reads CASSPGGQGEEQYF. The DNA for the CDR3 is TGTGCCAGCAGCCCGGGGGGACAGGGAGAGGAGCAGTACTTC.

V and J are TRBV28 and TRBJ1-5, with a possible D match to TRBD1 (5 bases). This CDR3 has 14 amino acids. The V end lost 10 bases, the J end lost 4 bases, and 17 bases lay between the germline ends. Germline assignment: CDR1 MDHEN and CDR2 SYDVKM. CDR3 nucleotides: TGTGCCACCAAGGGTCCGGGGGGAAATCAGCCCCAGCATTTT. Protein product: CATKGPGGNQPQHF. Full variable domain (rest looked up from reference TRBV28 and TRBJ1-5): DVKVTQSSRYLVKRTGEKVFLECVQDMDHENMFWYRQDPGLGLRLIYFSYDVKMKEKGDIPEGYSVSREKKERFSLILESASTNQTSMYLCATKGPGGNQPQHFGDGTRLSIL.

The V gene is TRBV7-6, the J gene TRBJ2-3, with D perhaps matching TRBD1 (5 bases). The CDR3 extends over 14 amino acids. The germline V gene encodes CDR1 SGHVS and CDR2 FNYEAQ. Trimming took off 2 bases at V and 6 bases at J, with 12 bases between the two ends. CDR3: CASSLWGGSDTQYF. CDR3 DNA: TGTGCCAGCAGCTTATGGGGCGGCTCCGATACGCAGTATTTT.

The J gene is TRBJ1-2, the V gene TRBV29-1, with D unresolved. Germline-derived CDR1 and CDR2 are SQVTM and ANQGSEA. V lost 7 bases and J 0 bases, leaving 12 bases between the germline ends. The length of the CDR3 is 13 residues. The CDR3 is CSAGLATNYGYTF. The DNA of the CDR3 is TGCAGCGCCGGGTTGGCTACTAACTATGGCTACACCTTC.

The genes are TRBV2 and TRBJ2-1, with a weak D call TRBD1 (6 bases). The CDR3 runs to 14 residues. Germline CDR1 is SNHLY and CDR2 is FYNNEI. Trimming left V 2 bases short and J 10 bases short, with 15 bases between. In nucleotides, the CDR3 is TGTGCCAGCAGTGAACAGGGGAAGAATGGAGAGCAGTTCTTC. This codes for CASSEQGKNGEQFF.

This chain connects TRBV2 to TRBJ2-3, with 7 bases identical to TRBD1. The ends lost 6 bases at V and 4 bases at J; junction bases unmatched: 16. Germline values: CDR1 SNHLY, CDR2 FYNNEI. CDR3 length: 17 amino acids. In nucleotides, the CDR3 is TGTGCCAGCAGAGGGGGCCAGGGGTCACCCGGCTCAGATACGCAGTATTTT. Translating it yields CASRGGQGSPGSDTQYF.

The V call is TRBV7-2, the J call TRBJ2-7; 8 bases align to TRBD1. The V and J ends lost 5 bases and 6 bases, in that order; junction bases with no gene match: 9. This CDR3 has 14 residues. CDR1 and CDR2 from the germline V gene are SGHTA and FQGNSA. CDR3 protein: CASSNRQGSGEQYF. As DNA, the CDR3 is TGTGCCAGCAGCAACCGACAGGGGTCGGGCGAGCAGTACTTC.